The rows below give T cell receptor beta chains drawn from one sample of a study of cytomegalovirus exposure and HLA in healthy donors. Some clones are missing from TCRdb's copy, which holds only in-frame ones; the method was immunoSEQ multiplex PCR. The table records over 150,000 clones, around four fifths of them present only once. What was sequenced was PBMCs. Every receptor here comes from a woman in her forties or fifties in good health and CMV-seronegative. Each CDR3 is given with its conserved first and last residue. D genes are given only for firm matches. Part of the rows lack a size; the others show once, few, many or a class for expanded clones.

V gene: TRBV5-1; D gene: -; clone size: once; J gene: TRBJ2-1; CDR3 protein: CATGVAEYNEQFF; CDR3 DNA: TGCGCCACGGGAGTTGCTGAATACAATGAGCAGTTCTTC
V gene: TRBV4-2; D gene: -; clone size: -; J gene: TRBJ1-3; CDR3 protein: CASSYKPDDSGNTIYF; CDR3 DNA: TGTGCCAGCAGCTACAAACCTGATGACTCTGGAAACACCATATATTTT
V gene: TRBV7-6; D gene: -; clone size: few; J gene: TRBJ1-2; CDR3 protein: CASSLGSDPSDGYTF; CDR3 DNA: TGTGCCAGCAGCTTAGGGTCAGATCCTTCTGATGGCTACACCTTC
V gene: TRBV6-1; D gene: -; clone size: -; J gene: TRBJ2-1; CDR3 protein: CASIRGWSSYNEQFF; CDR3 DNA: TGTGCCAGCATACGTGGGTGGAGCTCCTACAATGAGCAGTTCTTC
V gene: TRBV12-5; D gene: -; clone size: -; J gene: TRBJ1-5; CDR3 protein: CASGDGNQPQHF; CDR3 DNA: TGTGCTAGTGGTGACGGGAATCAGCCCCAGCATTTT
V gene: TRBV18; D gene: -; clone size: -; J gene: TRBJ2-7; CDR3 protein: CASSPSGGSYEQYF; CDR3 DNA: TGTGCCAGCTCCCCCTCGGGTGGCTCCTACGAGCAGTACTTC
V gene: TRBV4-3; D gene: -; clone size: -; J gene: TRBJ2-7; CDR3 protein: CASSQEGGGVPYEQYF; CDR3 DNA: TGCGCCAGCAGCCAAGAAGGAGGGGGCGTCCCCTACGAGCAGTACTTC
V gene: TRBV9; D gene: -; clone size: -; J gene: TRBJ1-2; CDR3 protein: CASSVDPGANYGYTF; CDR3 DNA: TGTGCCAGCAGCGTAGATCCCGGGGCTAACTATGGCTACACCTTC
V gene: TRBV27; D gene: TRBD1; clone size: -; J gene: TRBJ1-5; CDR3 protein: CASSLKGGGWSQPQHF; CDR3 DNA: TGTGCCAGCAGTTTGAAAGGGGGCGGGTGGAGTCAGCCCCAGCATTTT
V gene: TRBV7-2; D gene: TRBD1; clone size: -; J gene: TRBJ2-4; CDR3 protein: CASTRGTGENIQYF; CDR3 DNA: TGTGCCAGCACGCGAGGGACAGGGGAAAACATTCAGTACTTC
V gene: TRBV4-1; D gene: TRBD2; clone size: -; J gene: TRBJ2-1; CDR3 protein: CASATASGFYNEQFF; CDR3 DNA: TGCGCCAGCGCCACCGCTAGCGGGTTTTACAATGAGCAGTTCTTC
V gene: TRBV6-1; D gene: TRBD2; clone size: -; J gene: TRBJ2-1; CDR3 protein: CASSAPSGTSQYNEQFF; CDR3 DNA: TGTGCCAGCAGTGCCCCGTCCGGGACTAGTCAGTACAATGAGCAGTTCTTC
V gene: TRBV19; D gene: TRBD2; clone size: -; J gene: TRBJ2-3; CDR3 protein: CASSSPSGVSTDTQYF; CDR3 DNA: TGTGCCAGTAGTTCGCCTAGCGGGGTCTCCACAGATACGCAGTATTTT
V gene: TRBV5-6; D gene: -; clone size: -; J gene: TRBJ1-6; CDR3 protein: CASGLAGGGGSYNSPLHF; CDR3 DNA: TGTGCCAGCGGCTTGGCCGGGGGGGGTGGCTCCTATAATTCACCCCTCCACTTT
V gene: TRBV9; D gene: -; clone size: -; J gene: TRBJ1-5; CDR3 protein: CASSVAPGNQPQHF; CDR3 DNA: TGTGCCAGCAGCGTAGCGCCCGGGAATCAGCCCCAGCATTTT
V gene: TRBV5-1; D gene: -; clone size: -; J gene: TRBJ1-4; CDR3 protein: CASSPDGTFNEKLFF; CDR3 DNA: TGCGCCAGCAGCCCGGACGGGACTTTTAATGAAAAACTGTTTTTT
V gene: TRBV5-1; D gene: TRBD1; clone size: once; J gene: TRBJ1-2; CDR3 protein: CASSSKTGEYGYTF; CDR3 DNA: TGCGCCAGCAGCTCTAAGACAGGGGAATATGGCTACACCTTC